These 19 T cell receptor beta chains were sequenced from one sample in a study of cytomegalovirus exposure and HLA in healthy donors (dated by TCRdb to the late 2010s). The library came from the immunoSEQ multiplex PCR assay. A mixture of 60 forward primers for TCR Vbeta segments and 13 reverse primers for TCR Jbeta segments was used in the multiplex PCR. TCRdb's version of the immuneACCESS table is confined to in-frame rearrangements and falls short of the full clone set. An unresolved V gene accounts for under half of the shortfall where checked; the remainder is of unknown origin. Counted in this sample were about 130,000 clones; roughly a sixth of them appeared once. The top ten hold roughly 2.7% of the sample. The specimen was PBMCs. The receptor source for this set is a female donor in good health and CMV-seropositive.

This chain uses TRBV27 with TRBJ1-2; D is possibly TRBD1 (6 bases). V lost 3 bases and J lost 2, with 7 bases in between. Germline V gives CDR1 MNHEY, CDR2 SMNVEV (reference sequence). The CDR3 loop spans 13 amino acids. The CDR3 DNA is TGTGCCAGCAGTTTCACAGGGAACTATGGCTACACCTTC. Residues: CASSFTGNYGYTF.

V gene TRBV10-3 combines with J gene TRBJ1-4, with TRBD1 identical over 7 bases. V trimming: 3 bases; J trimming: 8 bases; junction bases outside the gene matches: 6. From germline, CDR1 is ENHRY and CDR2 SYGVKD. The CDR3 consists of 14 residues. The CDR3 region is CAISESTGREKLFF. CDR3 DNA sequence: TGTGCCATCAGTGAATCGACAGGGAGGGAAAAACTGTTTTTT.

CDR3 in amino acids: CASSIVAGTNTGELFF. The CDR3 nucleotides are TGTGCCAGTAGTATAGTTGCAGGAACGAACACCGGGGAGCTGTTTTTT. The rearrangement links TRBV19 to TRBJ2-2; D is unclear. There are 16 residues in the CDR3. V was cut by 1 base and J by 0 bases, with 9 bases left in between. Germline V lookup: CDR1 LNHDA, CDR2 SQIVND (reference sequence).

The chain has TRBV30 and TRBJ1-4, with D tentatively TRBD1 (6 bases). Deletions cut 2 bases from V and 3 bases from J, with 10 bases between. The CDR3 spans 14 residues. Germline lookup yields CDR1 GTSNPN and CDR2 SVGIG (reference sequence). CDR3 nucleotides: TGTGCCTGGAGTACAGGGTCGGCTAATGAAAAACTGTTTTTT. It codes for CAWSTGSANEKLFF.

This sequence joins TRBV2 and TRBJ1-1; possible D gene TRBD1, 6 bases. V lost 7 bases to trimming and J lost 0 bases, with 15 bases between them. Germline V CDR1 and CDR2: SNHLY, FYNNEI. The CDR3 consists of 15 residues. The CDR3 DNA is TGTGCCAGCATGACAGGCGCTACTATGAACACTGAAGCTTTCTTT. Its translation: CASMTGATMNTEAFF.

This clone showed up just a few times. The gene calls are TRBV5-1 and TRBJ2-1; maybe TRBD1 (5 bases). Trimming took 2 bases from V and 7 from J, leaving 7 bases between them. This CDR3 contains 12 residues. Germline loops: CDR1 SGHRS, CDR2 YFSETQ. CDR3 in amino acids: CASSLNRNEQFF. As DNA, the CDR3 is TGCGCCAGCAGCTTAAACAGGAATGAGCAGTTCTTC. Complete variable domain (other parts from reference TRBV5-1 and TRBJ2-1): KAGVTQTPRYLIKTRGQQVTLSCSPISGHRSVSWYQQTPGQGLQFLFEYFSETQRNKGNFPGRFSGRQFSNSRSEMNVSTLELGDSALYLCASSLNRNEQFFGPGTRLTVL.

This sequence joins TRBV28 and TRBJ2-2, with 7 nucleotides matching TRBD2. The CDR3 consists of 15 residues. Germline CDR1 is MDHEN and CDR2 is SYDVKM. V was clipped by 5 bases and J by 0 bases; unmatched bases: 3. Here the CDR3 DNA reads TGTGCCAGCAGTACGCTAGCGGCGAACACCGGGGAGCTGTTTTTT. Protein sequence: CASSTLAANTGELFF.

This clone was seen a few times. The gene calls are TRBV11-2 and TRBJ2-7; 7 nucleotides align to TRBD1. CDR3 length equals 14 residues. Germline V gives CDR1 SGHAT, CDR2 FQNNGV. Trimming removed 5 bases from V and 1 base from J; junction bases left unmatched: 5. CDR3 nucleotide sequence: TGTGCCAGCAGCCCCCGGGACAGATCCTACGAGCAGTACTTC. It translates to CASSPRDRSYEQYF.

This chain connects TRBV21-1 to TRBJ1-5; TRBD1, as called in the table, went unchecked against the DNA. TRBV21-1 is a recognized pseudogene. The CDR3 consists of 16 residues. The CDR3 sequence: CASSSQQGEGNQPQHF. The CDR3, as DNA: TGTGCCAGCAGCAGTCAACAGGGGGAAGGCAATCAGCCCCAGCATTTT.

This clone was found a few times. This chain joins TRBV7-9 and TRBJ1-3, with D perhaps matching TRBD1 (6 bases). The CDR3 is made up of 16 amino acids. Trimming took off 5 bases at V and 3 bases at J, with 17 bases between the two ends. From germline, CDR1 is SEHNR and CDR2 FQNEAQ (reference sequence). The CDR3 here is CASSPRGGRFGNTIYF. The CDR3 DNA is TGTGCCAGCAGCCCCCGCGGGGGGCGCTTTGGAAACACCATATATTTT.

This clone turned up a few times. V and J are TRBV6-1 and TRBJ1-1; D possibly corresponds to TRBD1 (6 bases). The germline V and J ends were trimmed by 10 bases and 0 bases, with 18 bases remaining between them. The CDR3 is 15 residues long. Germline CDR1 reads MNHNS; CDR2 reads SASEGT. The CDR3 sequence: CATSPRDILNTEAFF. The CDR3, as DNA: TGTGCCACTTCTCCCCGGGACATCCTGAACACTGAAGCTTTCTTT.

This clone showed up just a few times. The genes are TRBV6-5 and TRBJ1-1, with a tentative D call TRBD1 (5 bases). Trimming left V 6 bases short and J 0 bases short, with 14 bases between. The CDR3 runs to 15 residues. Germline lookup yields CDR1 MNHEY and CDR2 SVGAGI. The CDR3 DNA follows: TGTGCCAGCAGACGGAAGGGGTTCCTGAACACTGAAGCTTTCTTT. It yields the protein CASRRKGFLNTEAFF.

This clone was picked up a small number of times. V is TRBV6-5 and J is TRBJ1-2, with 8 bases lining up with TRBD1. The CDR3 spans 15 residues. The V segment lost 0 bases and the J segment 8 bases; nucleotides outside the gene matches: 8. Germline V lookup: CDR1 MNHEY, CDR2 SVGAGI. The chain's CDR3 is CASSYSARGLQGYTF. The CDR3 nucleotides read TGTGCCAGCAGTTACTCTGCCAGGGGGCTTCAGGGCTACACCTTC.

The gene calls are TRBV29-1 and TRBJ1-1; D unresolved. The CDR3 runs 13 residues. CDR1 is SQVTM, CDR2 ANQGSEA, per germline. V lost 3 bases to trimming and J lost 0 bases, with 8 bases between them. CDR3 sequence (DNA): TGCAGCGTTGAGGCGCGGGTGAACACTGAAGCTTTCTTT. Amino acid sequence: CSVEARVNTEAFF.

The table lists this clone with a few counts. The chain has TRBV7-2 and TRBJ2-7; the match to TRBD1 covers 12 bases. Germline assignment: CDR1 SGHTA and CDR2 FQGNSA. The CDR3 consists of 16 residues. The ends lost 4 bases at V and 6 bases at J; junction bases unmatched: 10. The CDR3 here is CASSYAGGTGGREQYF. DNA of the CDR3: TGTGCCAGCAGCTACGCAGGAGGGACAGGGGGCCGCGAGCAGTACTTC. The full variable domain, rest sourced from reference TRBV7-2 and TRBJ2-7, is GAGVSQSPSNKVTEKGKDVELRCDPISGHTALYWYRQSLGQGLEFLIYFQGNSAPDKSGLPSDRFSAERTGGSVSTLTIQRTQQEDSAVYLCASSYAGGTGGREQYFGPGTRLTVT.

This clone was seen only a few times. The chain combines TRBV5-6 with TRBJ1-2, with D unclear. CDR1 is SGHDT and CDR2 is YYEEEE in the germline V gene. The CDR3 spans 13 residues. Trimming removed 1 base from V and 8 bases from J, with 12 bases in between. The CDR3: CASSLSPGGGYTF. The CDR3 DNA is TGTGCCAGCAGCTTGAGTCCCGGAGGCGGCTACACCTTC.

V gene TRBV1 combines with J gene TRBJ2-3; the table's D call, TRBD2, was not checked against the DNA. TRBV1 is a pseudogene segment. This CDR3 is 12 amino acids long. CDR3 nucleotides: TGCACCAGCAGCCAAGGACTTGATACGCAGTATTTT. This encodes CTSSQGLDTQYF.

This clone was counted between two and nine times. CDR3: CASSDCNRVPGSNQPQHF. The CDR3 DNA reads as TGTGCCAGCAGTGACTGTAACAGGGTACCGGGGAGCAATCAGCCCCAGCATTTT. V usage is TRBV6-4 and J usage is TRBJ1-5, with D maybe TRBD1 (6 bases). The CDR3 contains 18 residues. Germline CDR1 is MRHNA and CDR2 is SNTAGT. Trimming pared 1 base from V and 1 base from J, leaving 17 bases between.

The chain carries TRBV6-1 and TRBJ2-1; maybe TRBD1 (6 bases). Trimming took 7 bases from V and 5 from J, leaving 15 bases between them. The CDR3 contains 14 residues. Germline loops: CDR1 MNHNS, CDR2 SASEGT. The CDR3 loop reads CASIWGREHNEQFF. CDR3 coding DNA: TGTGCCAGCATTTGGGGGCGAGAGCACAATGAGCAGTTCTTC.